Presented here are 12 T cell receptor beta chains from one specimen sequenced in a study of blood T cell repertoires in COVID-19. Some clones are missing from TCRdb's copy, which holds only in-frame ones; the method was immunoSEQ multiplex PCR. The sample comprises about 300,000 clones, 75% to 95% of which are singletons, and 6.5% to 8% rests with the top ten. The sample taken for sequencing was peripheral blood. These TCRs come from a woman aged 25-40 years with COVID-19, enrolled during active disease.

This clone was detected only a few times. This chain uses TRBV10-3 with TRBJ2-2; 11 bases agree with TRBD1. The CDR3 contains 14 residues. Germline CDR1 reads ENHRY; CDR2 reads SYGVKD. Trimming took 10 bases from V and 4 from J; bases not matched to a gene: 5. The CDR3 reads CATGTGGATGELFF. CDR3 bases: TGTGCCACCGGGACAGGGGGTGCCACCGGGGAGCTGTTTTTT.

The J gene is TRBJ2-1, the V gene TRBV18, with 7 bases fitting TRBD1. CDR1 and CDR2 from the germline V gene are KGHSH and LQKENI. The CDR3 is made up of 12 amino acids. J was trimmed by 9 bases and V by 3 bases; bases with no gene match: 2. The DNA for the CDR3 is TGTGCCAGCTCACCTAGGGACAGTGAGCAGTTCTTC. The encoded protein is CASSPRDSEQFF.

The rearrangement joins TRBV2 to TRBJ1-2, with D maybe TRBD1 (5 bases). CDR3 size: 14 residues. The germline CDR1 and CDR2 sequences are SNHLY and FYNNEI. V was shortened by 1 base and J by 2 bases, with 8 bases between the two germline ends. In DNA form, the CDR3 reads TGTGCCAGCAGTGAAGTTAGGGGAAACTATGGCTACACCTTC. Amino acid sequence: CASSEVRGNYGYTF.

This chain uses TRBV14 with TRBJ1-2; no reliable D call. Germline V lookup: CDR1 SGHDN, CDR2 FVKESK. The CDR3 has 13 amino acids. Trimming took 4 bases from V and 0 from J, leaving 6 bases between them. The DNA of the CDR3 is TGTGCCAGCAGCCGGGGAGCTAACTATGGCTACACCTTC. Its protein product is CASSRGANYGYTF. The whole variable domain, remainder taken from reference TRBV14 and TRBJ1-2, is EAGVTQFPSHSVIEKGQTVTLRCDPISGHDNLYWYRRVMGKEIKFLLHFVKESKQDESGMPNNRFLAERTGGTYSTLKVQPAELEDSGVYFCASSRGANYGYTFGSGTRLTVV.

This CDR3 reads CAATFGGRTGELFF. CDR3 sequence (DNA): TGTGCCGCCACTTTTGGCGGGAGGACCGGGGAGCTGTTTTTT. The chain carries TRBV10-3 and TRBJ2-2; 8 nucleotides align to TRBD2. Germline V gives CDR1 ENHRY, CDR2 SYGVKD. This CDR3 is built from 14 residues. J gave up 5 bases and V 11 bases, and 10 bases lay outside the gene matches.

The CDR3 DNA reads as TGTGCCAGCAGCCCGGACAGACCCACAGATACGCAGTATTTT. Translating it yields CASSPDRPTDTQYF. The J gene is TRBJ2-3, the V gene TRBV7-2, with D possibly TRBD1 on 6 matching bases. V shed 5 bases and J shed 2 bases, with 11 bases lying between them. Germline assignment: CDR1 SGHTA and CDR2 FQGNSA. The CDR3 loop spans 14 amino acids. The full variable domain, its missing parts supplied by reference TRBV7-2 and TRBJ2-3, is GAGVSQSPSNKVTEKGKDVELRCDPISGHTALYWYRQSLGQGLEFLIYFQGNSAPDKSGLPSDRFSAERTGGSVSTLTIQRTQQEDSAVYLCASSPDRPTDTQYFGPGTRLTVL.

J is TRBJ2-7 and V is TRBV7-2; D remains unclear. The CDR3 covers 13 residues. Trimming removed 1 base from V and 0 bases from J, with 4 bases in between. Looked up from germline, CDR1 is SGHTA and CDR2 is FQGNSA. The CDR3 spells CASSLDYSYEQYF. CDR3 sequence (DNA): TGTGCCAGCAGCTTAGACTACTCCTACGAGCAGTACTTC.

The V and J genes are TRBV28 and TRBJ2-1; no reliable D call. The germline V and J ends were trimmed by 0 bases and 6 bases, with 12 bases remaining between them. The CDR3 is 15 residues long. The germline CDR1 and CDR2 sequences are MDHEN and SYDVKM. The CDR3 DNA is TGTGCCAGCAGTTTATGGCTAGGATGGTCCAATGAGCAGTTCTTC. Protein product: CASSLWLGWSNEQFF. Full variable domain (missing parts from reference TRBV28 and TRBJ2-1): DVKVTQSSRYLVKRTGEKVFLECVQDMDHENMFWYRQDPGLGLRLIYFSYDVKMKEKGDIPEGYSVSREKKERFSLILESASTNQTSMYLCASSLWLGWSNEQFFGPGTRLTVL.

In this sample, this clone turned up once. This chain connects TRBV5-6 to TRBJ2-7; D gene ambiguous. This CDR3 region has 11 residues. The V end was cut by 4 bases, the J end by 5 bases, with 7 bases between. The germline V gene has CDR1 SGHDT and CDR2 YYEEEE. The CDR3 loop is CASSPVHEQYF. The CDR3, as DNA: TGTGCCAGCAGCCCGGTCCACGAGCAGTACTTC.

This chain uses TRBV7-9 with TRBJ2-7; 8 nucleotides align to TRBD1. Germline V gives CDR1 SEHNR, CDR2 FQNEAQ (reference sequence). V dropped 4 bases and J dropped 6; count of bases not matched to a gene: 14. The CDR3 is made up of 16 amino acids. The CDR3 region is CASSSYLTQGAGEQYF. The CDR3 DNA reads TGTGCCAGCAGCTCCTACCTCACTCAGGGGGCGGGCGAGCAGTACTTC.

The rearrangement joins TRBV9 to TRBJ2-5, with D possibly matching TRBD1 (6 bases). V was cut by 0 bases and J by 5 bases, with 14 bases left in between. The CDR3 covers 15 residues. The germline gives CDR1 SGDLS, CDR2 YYNGEE. The CDR3 DNA reads TGTGCCAGCAGCGTAGGACAGGTGGATTGGGAGACCCAGTACTTC. It is translated as CASSVGQVDWETQYF.

V gene TRBV13 combines with J gene TRBJ2-7, with D hard to call. This CDR3 comprises 12 residues. Per germline, CDR1 PRHDT and CDR2 FYEKMQ (reference sequence). The ends were cut back, 3 bases at V and 4 bases at J, with 7 bases in the middle. CDR3 amino acids: CASSFRSYEQYF. CDR3 sequence (DNA): TGTGCCAGCAGCTTTCGTAGTTACGAGCAGTACTTC.